This T cell receptor (beta chain) was recorded in a study of T cell responses to AZD1222 COVID-19 vaccine. This CDR3 contains 16 residues. V lost 3 bases to trimming and J lost 5 bases, with 17 bases between them. Germline V gene sequence: CDR1 SEHNR, CDR2 FQNEAQ (reference sequence). In regard to this clone: Its antigen is undetermined.

TCRdb keeps only in-frame clones here, not all; method: immunoSEQ multiplex PCR. The sample contains 100,000 to 150,000 clones, about 90% of which appear only once. Overall study findings and caveats: Vaccine-related CD4 TCRs covered spike, predominating at 160-218 and 743-854.

The chain links TRBV7-9 to TRBJ2-1, with D hard to call. The sequence was collected from an adult in good health. This specimen was peripheral blood, taken on day 0 of MenACWY control vaccination. CDR3 DNA: TGTGCCAGCAGCTTTAGTTCCAAGCGTTACAACAATGAGCAGTTCTTC. This translates into CASSFSSKRYNNEQFF.